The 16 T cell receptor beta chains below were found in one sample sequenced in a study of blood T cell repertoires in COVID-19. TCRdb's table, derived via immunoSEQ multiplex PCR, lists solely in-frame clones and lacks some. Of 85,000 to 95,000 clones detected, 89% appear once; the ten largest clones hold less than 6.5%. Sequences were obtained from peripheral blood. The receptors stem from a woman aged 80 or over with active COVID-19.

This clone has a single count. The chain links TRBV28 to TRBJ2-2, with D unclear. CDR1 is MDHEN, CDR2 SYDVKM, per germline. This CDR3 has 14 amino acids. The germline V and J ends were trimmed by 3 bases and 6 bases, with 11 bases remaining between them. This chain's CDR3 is CASSLVRVSGELFF. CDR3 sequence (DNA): TGTGCCAGCAGTTTGGTTCGGGTGTCCGGGGAGCTGTTTTTT.

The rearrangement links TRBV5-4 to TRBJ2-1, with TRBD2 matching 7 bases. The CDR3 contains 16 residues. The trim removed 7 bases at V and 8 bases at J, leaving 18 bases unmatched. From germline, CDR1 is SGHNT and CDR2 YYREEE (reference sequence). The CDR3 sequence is CASELRIGIRGDEQFF. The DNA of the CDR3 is TGTGCCAGCGAACTGCGGATCGGGATTCGGGGGGATGAGCAGTTCTTC.

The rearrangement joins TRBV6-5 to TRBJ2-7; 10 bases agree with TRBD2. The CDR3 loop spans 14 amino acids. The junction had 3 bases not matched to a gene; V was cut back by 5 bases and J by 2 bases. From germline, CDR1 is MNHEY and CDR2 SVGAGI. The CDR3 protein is CASSTAGGTYEQYF. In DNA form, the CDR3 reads TGTGCCAGCAGTACAGCGGGAGGGACCTACGAGCAGTACTTC.

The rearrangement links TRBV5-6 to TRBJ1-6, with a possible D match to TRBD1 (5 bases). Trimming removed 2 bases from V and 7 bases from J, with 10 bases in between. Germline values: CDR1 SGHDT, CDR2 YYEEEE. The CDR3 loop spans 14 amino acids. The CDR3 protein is CASSLSGLNSPLHF. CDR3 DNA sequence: TGTGCCAGCAGCTTATCAGGGTTAAATTCACCCCTCCACTTT.

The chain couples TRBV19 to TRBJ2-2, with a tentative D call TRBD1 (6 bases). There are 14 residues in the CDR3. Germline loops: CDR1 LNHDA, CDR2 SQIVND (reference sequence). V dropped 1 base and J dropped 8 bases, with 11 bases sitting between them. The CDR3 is CASSIALGQGELFF. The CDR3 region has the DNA TGTGCCAGTAGTATAGCTCTGGGACAAGGGGAGCTGTTTTTT.

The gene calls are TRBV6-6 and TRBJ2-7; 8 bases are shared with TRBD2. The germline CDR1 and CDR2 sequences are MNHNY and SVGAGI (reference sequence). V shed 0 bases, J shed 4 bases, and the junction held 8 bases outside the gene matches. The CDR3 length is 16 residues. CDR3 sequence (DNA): TGTGCCAGCAGTTACTCGAAAGGACTAGCTTGGTACGAGCAGTACTTC. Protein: CASSYSKGLAWYEQYF.

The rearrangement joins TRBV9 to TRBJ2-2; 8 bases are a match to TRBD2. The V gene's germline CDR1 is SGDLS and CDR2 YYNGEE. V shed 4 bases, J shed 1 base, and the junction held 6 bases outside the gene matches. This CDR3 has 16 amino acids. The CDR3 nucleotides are TGTGCCAGCAGCTCGTGGACTAGCTGGAACACCGGGGAGCTGTTTTTT. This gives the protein CASSSWTSWNTGELFF.

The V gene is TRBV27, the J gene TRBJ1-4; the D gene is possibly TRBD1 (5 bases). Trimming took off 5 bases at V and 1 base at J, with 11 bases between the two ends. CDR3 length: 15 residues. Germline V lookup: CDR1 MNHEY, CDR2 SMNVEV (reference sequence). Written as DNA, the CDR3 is TGTGCCAGCAGTCCAGGGATCGTAACTAATGAAAAACTGTTTTTT. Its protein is CASSPGIVTNEKLFF.

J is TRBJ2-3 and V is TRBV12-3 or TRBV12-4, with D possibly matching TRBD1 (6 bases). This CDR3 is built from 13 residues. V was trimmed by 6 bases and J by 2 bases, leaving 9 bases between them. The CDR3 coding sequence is TGTGCCAGCAGCCGGACAGCCACAGATACGCAGTATTTT. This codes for CASSRTATDTQYF.

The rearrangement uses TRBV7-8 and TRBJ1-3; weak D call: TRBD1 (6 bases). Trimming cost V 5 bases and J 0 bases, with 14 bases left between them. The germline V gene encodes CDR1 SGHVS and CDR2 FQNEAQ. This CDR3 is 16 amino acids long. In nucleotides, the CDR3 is TGTGCCAGCAGCGGTACTTACAGGGACTCTGGAAACACCATATATTTT. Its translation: CASSGTYRDSGNTIYF. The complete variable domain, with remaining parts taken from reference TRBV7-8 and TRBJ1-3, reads GAGVSQSPRYKVAKRGQDVALRCDPISGHVSLFWYQQALGQGPEFLTYFQNEAQLDKSGLPSDRFFAERPEGSVSTLKIQRTQQEDSAVYLCASSGTYRDSGNTIYFGEGSWLTVV.

This CDR3 reads CASSPWEGRFSYEQYF. CDR3 DNA sequence: TGTGCCAGCAGCCCTTGGGAGGGGAGGTTCTCCTACGAGCAGTACTTC. The chain uses TRBV11-2 and TRBJ2-7; 7 bases line up with TRBD2. This CDR3 contains 16 residues. Germline CDR1 reads SGHAT; CDR2 reads FQNNGV. Unmatched junction bases numbered 10, after V lost 5 bases and J lost 0 bases.

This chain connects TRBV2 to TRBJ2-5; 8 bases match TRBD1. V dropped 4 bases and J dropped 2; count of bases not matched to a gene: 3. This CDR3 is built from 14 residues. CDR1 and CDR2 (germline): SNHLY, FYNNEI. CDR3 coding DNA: TGTGCCAGCAGTGGGTGGACAGGGCAAGAGACCCAGTACTTC. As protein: CASSGWTGQETQYF.

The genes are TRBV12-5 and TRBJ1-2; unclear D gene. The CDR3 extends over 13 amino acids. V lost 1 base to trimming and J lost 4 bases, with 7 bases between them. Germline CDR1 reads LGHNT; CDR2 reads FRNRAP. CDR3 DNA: TGTGCTAGTGGTTTGGGCGGGGTCTATGGCTACACCTTC. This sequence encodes CASGLGGVYGYTF.

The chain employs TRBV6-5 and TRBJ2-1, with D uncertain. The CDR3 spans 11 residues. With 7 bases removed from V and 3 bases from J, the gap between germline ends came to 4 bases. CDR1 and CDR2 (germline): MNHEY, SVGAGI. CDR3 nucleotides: TGTGCCAGCACCTACTACAATGAGCAGTTCTTC. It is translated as CASTYYNEQFF.

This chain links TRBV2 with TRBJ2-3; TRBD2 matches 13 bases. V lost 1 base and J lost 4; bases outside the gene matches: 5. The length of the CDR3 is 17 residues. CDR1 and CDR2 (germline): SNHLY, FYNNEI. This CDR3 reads CASSEVWTSGSSDTQYF. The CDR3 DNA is TGTGCCAGCAGTGAAGTGTGGACTAGCGGGAGTTCAGATACGCAGTATTTT.

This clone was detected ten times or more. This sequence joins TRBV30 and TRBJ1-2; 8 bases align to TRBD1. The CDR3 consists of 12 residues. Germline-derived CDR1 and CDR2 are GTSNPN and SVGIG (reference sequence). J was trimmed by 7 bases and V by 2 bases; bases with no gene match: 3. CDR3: CAWSQGAGGYTF. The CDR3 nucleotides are TGTGCCTGGAGTCAGGGGGCGGGTGGCTACACCTTC.